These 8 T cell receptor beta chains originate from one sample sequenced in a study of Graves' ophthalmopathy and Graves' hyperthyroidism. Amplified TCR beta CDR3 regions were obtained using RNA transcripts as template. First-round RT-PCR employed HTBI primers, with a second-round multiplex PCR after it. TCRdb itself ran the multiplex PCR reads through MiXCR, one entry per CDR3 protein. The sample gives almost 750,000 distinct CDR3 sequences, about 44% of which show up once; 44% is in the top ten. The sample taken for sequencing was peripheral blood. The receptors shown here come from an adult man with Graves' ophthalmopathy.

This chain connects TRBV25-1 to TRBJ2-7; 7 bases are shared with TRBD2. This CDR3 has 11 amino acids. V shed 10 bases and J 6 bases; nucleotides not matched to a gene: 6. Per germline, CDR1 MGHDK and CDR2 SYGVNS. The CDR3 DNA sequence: TGTGCCATGGAGGGGACTACCGAGCAGTACTTC. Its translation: CAMEGTTEQYF.

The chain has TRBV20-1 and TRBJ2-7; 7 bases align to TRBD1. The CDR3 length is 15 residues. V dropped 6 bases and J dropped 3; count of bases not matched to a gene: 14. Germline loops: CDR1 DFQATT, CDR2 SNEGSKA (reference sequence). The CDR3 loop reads CSATPPRTGNYEQYF. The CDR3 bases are TGCAGTGCCACTCCTCCAAGGACAGGCAACTACGAGCAGTACTTC.

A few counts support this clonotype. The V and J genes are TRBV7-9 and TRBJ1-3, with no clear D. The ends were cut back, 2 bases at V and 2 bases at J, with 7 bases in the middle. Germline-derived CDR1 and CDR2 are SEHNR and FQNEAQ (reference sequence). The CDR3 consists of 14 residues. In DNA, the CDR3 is TGTGCCAGCAGCTTACAGGCTACTGGAAACACCATATATTTT. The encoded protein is CASSLQATGNTIYF.

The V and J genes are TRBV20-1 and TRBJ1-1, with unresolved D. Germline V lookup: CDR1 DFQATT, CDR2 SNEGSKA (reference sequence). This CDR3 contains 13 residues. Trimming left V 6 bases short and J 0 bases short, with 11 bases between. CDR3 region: CSASEDMNTEAFF. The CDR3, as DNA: TGCAGTGCCAGCGAAGATATGAACACTGAAGCTTTCTTT.

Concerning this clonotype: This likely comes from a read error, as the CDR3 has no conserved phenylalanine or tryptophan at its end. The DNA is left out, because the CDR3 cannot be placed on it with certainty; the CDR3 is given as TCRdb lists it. The CDR3: CSVQAGTS. The V gene is TRBV29-1, the J gene TRBJ1-2. The CDR3 is 8 amino acids in total, end residues counted. Germline-derived CDR1 and CDR2 are SQVTM and ANQGSEA.

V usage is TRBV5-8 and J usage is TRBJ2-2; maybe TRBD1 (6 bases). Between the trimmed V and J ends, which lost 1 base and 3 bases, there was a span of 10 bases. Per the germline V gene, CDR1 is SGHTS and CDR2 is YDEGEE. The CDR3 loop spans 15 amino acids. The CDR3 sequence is CASSLTGPDTGELFF. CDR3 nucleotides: TGTGCCAGCAGCTTGACAGGGCCCGACACCGGGGAGCTGTTTTTT.

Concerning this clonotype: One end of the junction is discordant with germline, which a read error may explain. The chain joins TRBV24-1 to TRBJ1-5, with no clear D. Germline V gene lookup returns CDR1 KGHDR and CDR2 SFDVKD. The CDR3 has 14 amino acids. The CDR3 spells CASSPGFSNHPQHF. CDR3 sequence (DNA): TGTGCCAGCAGCCCAGGTTTCAGCAATCACCCCCAGCATTTT.

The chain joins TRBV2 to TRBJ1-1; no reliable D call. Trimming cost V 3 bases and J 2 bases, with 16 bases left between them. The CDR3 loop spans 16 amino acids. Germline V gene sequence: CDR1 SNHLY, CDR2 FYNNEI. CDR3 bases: TGTGCCAGCAGTGATGGCAGGTTCCCTGTAAACACTGAAGCTTTCTTT. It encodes CASSDGRFPVNTEAFF.